This TCR beta chain was sequenced during a study of cytomegalovirus exposure and HLA in healthy donors. Study as a whole: HLA-typed donors contributed approximately 86 million unique TCRs, which were held in an early data release. Findings and caveats of the study: Later analysis associated a missense DCLRE1C variant with TCR beta V- and J-gene trimming.

At the time of sampling, donors were nominally healthy, though unrecorded immune exposures were likely. V lost 2 bases, J lost 2 bases, and 18 bases lay in between. This CDR3 comprises 17 residues. On this clone: The antigen is not known.

Primers included in the PCR were 60 Vbeta and 13 Jbeta primers. Measured with immunoSEQ multiplex PCR; TCRdb has only the in-frame clones, and not every one. The sample includes over 150,000 clones, roughly four fifths of them seen just once. Sequencing input: PBMCs. The source of this sequence is a woman aged 50 to 60 in good health and CMV-seropositive. The chain uses TRBV6-7 and TRBJ2-5, with a possible D match to TRBD1 (8 bases). TRBV6-7 is an ORF for which the function is uncertain. The CDR3 nucleotides read TGTGCCAGCAGTTACGTACGGACAGGGAGGGTTCAAGAGACCCAGTACTTC. Residues: CASSYVRTGRVQETQYF.